This T cell receptor beta chain was sequenced during a study of blood T cells in healthy people across ages (dated by TCRdb to between 2014 and 2017). A note on the overall study: In model experiments, template switching captured about one uniquely barcoded TCR beta cDNA molecule for every two T cells. Using the same blood draw, the study looked at two additional independent replicas of 1 million unique cDNA reads for two donors, one aged 18 to 30 and the other aged 80 or older. Age-related changes in TCR beta repertoire diversity were measured in the study by deep sequencing normalized with unique cDNA molecular identifiers. To avoid experimental bias, donors of different ages were randomly spread across the sequencing lanes. The donors were divided into four age groups: young (average around 15 years), middle-aged (approximately 42), aged (about 60) and long-lived (roughly 88).

Systemically healthy Caucasian individuals from Russia, over 30 in total and aged roughly 6 to 100 years, were included as donors. About 9.1 milliliters of peripheral blood were collected from each donor into EDTA-treated Vacutainer tubes. Ficoll-Paque density-gradient centrifugation was used to isolate PBMCs, with at least 6.5 million per sample. Total RNA was extracted from PBMCs with Trizol reagent, with at least 5 micrograms obtained per sample. For every donor, flow cytometry on a PBMC aliquot measured the percentage of naive CD45RAhigh/CD27high T cells. The CDR3 holds 12 amino acids from the cysteine to the phenylalanine. The only DNA kept is the CDR3, 36 bases in frame from the first base. The germline V gene (reference sequence) yields DFQATT for CDR1 and SNEGSKA for CDR2. This clonotype turned up a few times. What this receptor recognizes is not known. No much larger clonotype is one base removed from it; base qualities were not supplied.

Library creation used 5' RACE. The data were produced on an Illumina HiSeq 2500. A second PCR of 7 to 11 cycles was performed with a sample-barcoded 5' primer and a J-beta primer mix. A unique molecular identifier was introduced onto each TCR beta cDNA molecule by a template-switch 5' adaptor carrying 12 random nucleotides. Each sample yielded at least 2.5 million CDR3-containing paired-end reads. First-strand cDNA was synthesized from all RNA with the Mint cDNA synthesis kit, primed by a TRBC-specific oligonucleotide. Following uracil-DNA glycosylase treatment, a first 18-cycle PCR with universal primers M1SS and BC2_uni_R was performed on all cDNA. The authors' analysis ran thus. Each sample was normalized by randomly selecting 1 million high-quality reads, each carrying a distinct molecular identifier. Reads sharing molecular identifiers were discarded rather than binned into consensus sequences. CDR3 identification, clonotype clustering and error correction used MiTCR with a Q25 quality threshold and the strictest error-elimination algorithm. Lower-bound total TCR beta diversity was estimated with a nonparametric unseen species model using Euler transformation. Using fastp trimming at Q25 and MiXCR clonotype assembly, TCRdb reanalyzed the public sequencing data and kept in-frame beta chains. Each entry merges the rows of one CDR3 protein and shows their most common DNA and genes. It is TCRdb's table, rather than the study itself, that gives the V and J calls and clone size. This sample holds fewer than 2,000,000 distinct CDR3 sequences; 30% to 40% were observed only once. 11% of the sample is in the top ten clones.

The full study reports these points: As age increased, observed TCR beta diversity per million T cells dropped in a roughly linear way, and a significant reduction was already evident by age approximately 40. Because donor CMV infection status was unknown, age-related changes in expanded clonotypes were potentially confounded. Observed TCR beta diversity correlated strongly with the percentage of naive T cells measured by flow cytometry. Conclusive comparison of naive and antigen-experienced compartments was prevented by the profiling of bulk unsorted PBMCs. Estimates of total diversity based on one million sequenced T cells were regarded as lower bounds and as underestimates. The long-lived group showed more naive CD4+ T cells, fewer expanded clones and increased TCR diversity than the aged group, suggesting age selection.

The chain is made from TRBV20-1 and TRBJ2-6; the D segment cannot be called with confidence. The sequence was obtained from a woman aged 25 to 39 in good health. Specimen: blood. CDR3 reads: CAQDSGANVLTF. The sequenced DNA is TGCGCGCAGGACTCTGGGGCCAACGTCCTGACTTTC.